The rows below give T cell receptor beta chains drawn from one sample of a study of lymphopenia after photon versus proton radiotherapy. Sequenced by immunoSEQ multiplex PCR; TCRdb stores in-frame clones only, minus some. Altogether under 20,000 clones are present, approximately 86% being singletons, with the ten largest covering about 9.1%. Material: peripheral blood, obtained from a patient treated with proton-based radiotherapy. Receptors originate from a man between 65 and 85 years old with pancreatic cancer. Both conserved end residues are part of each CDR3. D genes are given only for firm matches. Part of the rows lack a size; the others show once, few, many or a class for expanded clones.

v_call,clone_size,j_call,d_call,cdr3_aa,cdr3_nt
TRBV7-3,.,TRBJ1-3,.,CASSLTGSHLSGNTIYF,TGTGCCAGCAGCTTAACGGGCAGCCATCTCTCTGGAAACACCATATATTTT
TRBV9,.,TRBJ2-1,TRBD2,CASSVGLAGVGDGQFF,TGTGCCAGCAGCGTCGGACTAGCGGGAGTTGGGGACGGGCAGTTCTTC
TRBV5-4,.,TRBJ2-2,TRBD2,CASSGGTSGNTGELFF,TGTGCCAGCAGCGGGGGGACTAGCGGGAACACCGGGGAGCTGTTTTTT
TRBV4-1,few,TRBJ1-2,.,CASSQDSLRGYGYTF,TGCGCCAGCAGCCAAGATTCCCTTCGCGGGTATGGCTACACCTTC
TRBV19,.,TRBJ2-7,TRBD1,CASSSDRGYEQYF,TGTGCCAGTAGTTCCGACAGGGGCTACGAGCAGTACTTC
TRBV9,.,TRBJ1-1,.,CASSGQPDTEAFF,TGTGCCAGCAGTGGACAACCGGACACTGAAGCTTTCTTT
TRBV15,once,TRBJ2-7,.,CATSSGAGAYEQYF,TGTGCCACCAGCAGTGGGGCAGGTGCTTACGAGCAGTACTTC
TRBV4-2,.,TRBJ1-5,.,CASSQDEGNQPQHF,TGTGCCAGCAGCCAAGATGAAGGGAATCAGCCCCAGCATTTT
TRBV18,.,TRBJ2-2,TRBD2,CASSLVPGLAGRTGELFF,TGTGCCAGCTCTTTAGTACCGGGACTAGCGGGACGAACCGGGGAGCTGTTTTTT
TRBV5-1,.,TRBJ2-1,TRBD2,CASSLGLAGGNNEQFF,TGCGCCAGCAGCTTGGGACTAGCGGGAGGGAACAATGAGCAGTTCTTC
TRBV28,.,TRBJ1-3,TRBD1,CASSPLAGQVDTIYF,TGTGCCAGCAGTCCGTTAGCCGGACAGGTTGACACCATATATTTT
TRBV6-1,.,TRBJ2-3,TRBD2,CASSESGSGGTDTQYF,TGTGCCAGCAGTGAAAGCGGGAGCGGGGGCACAGATACGCAGTATTTT
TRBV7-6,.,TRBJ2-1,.,CASSLGGGTYNEQFF,TGTGCCAGCAGCTTGGGCGGGGGCACCTACAATGAGCAGTTCTTC
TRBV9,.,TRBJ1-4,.,CASSQTSTNEKLFF,TGTGCCAGCAGCCAGACTAGCACTAATGAAAAACTGTTTTTT
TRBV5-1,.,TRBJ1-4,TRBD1,CASSRGQGQVEKLFF,TGCGCCAGCAGCCGTGGACAGGGGCAGGTGGAAAAACTGTTTTTT
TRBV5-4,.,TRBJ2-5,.,CASSLGGYAMETQYF,TGTGCCAGCAGCTTGGGGGGGTATGCGATGGAGACCCAGTACTTC
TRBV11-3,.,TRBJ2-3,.,CASSLVRGTPTSTDTQYF,TGTGCCAGCAGCTTAGTGAGAGGGACACCTACTAGCACAGATACGCAGTATTTT
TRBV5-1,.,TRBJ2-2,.,CASSRTDGEGELFF,TGCGCCAGCAGCCGGACCGACGGCGAAGGGGAGCTGTTTTTT
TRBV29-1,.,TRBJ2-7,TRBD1,CSGTGGGEQYF,TGCAGCGGAACAGGGGGCGGCGAGCAGTACTTC
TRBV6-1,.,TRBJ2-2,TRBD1,CASSEVTGGWELFF,TGTGCCAGCAGTGAAGTAACAGGGGGGTGGGAGCTGTTTTTT
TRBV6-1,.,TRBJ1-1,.,CASSEGGENTEAFF,TGTGCCAGCAGTGAAGGGGGCGAGAACACTGAAGCTTTCTTT
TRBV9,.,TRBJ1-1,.,CASSHPSPGVGDTEAFF,TGTGCCAGCAGCCACCCATCTCCAGGGGTCGGAGACACTGAAGCTTTCTTT
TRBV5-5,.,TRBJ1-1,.,CASGRVNTEAFF,TGTGCCAGCGGCAGGGTGAACACTGAAGCTTTCTTT
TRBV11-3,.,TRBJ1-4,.,CASSSLAPATNEKLFF,TGTGCCAGCAGCTCCCTCGCCCCCGCAACTAATGAAAAACTGTTTTTT
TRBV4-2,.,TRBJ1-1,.,CASSQVVQMNTEAFF,TGTGCCAGCAGCCAAGTCGTACAGATGAACACTGAAGCTTTCTTT
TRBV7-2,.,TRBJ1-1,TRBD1,CASSLGVRGLTEAFF,TGTGCCAGCAGCTTAGGAGTCAGGGGGCTTACTGAAGCTTTCTTT
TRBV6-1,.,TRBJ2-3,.,CASSEMQGLGTDTQYF,TGTGCCAGCAGTGAGATGCAGGGTCTCGGCACAGATACGCAGTATTTT
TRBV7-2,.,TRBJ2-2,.,CASSSSLDRIGENGELFF,TGTGCCAGCAGCTCTAGTTTAGACAGAATAGGGGAGAACGGGGAGCTGTTTTTT
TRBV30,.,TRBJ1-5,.,CAWSRGLNNQPQHF,TGTGCCTGGAGTCGTGGGCTTAACAATCAGCCCCAGCATTTT